Listed below are T cell receptor beta chains from one sample, sequenced in a study of T-cell reconstitution after alpha-beta-depleted transplantation in children. In TCRdb, the PCR reads were re-called with MiXCR into one record per CDR3 protein. This table holds roughly 340,000 distinct CDR3 sequences, about a sixth found once. The sample in question was PBMCs, mostly from graft donor cells, obtained 360 days after TCRalphabeta/CD19-depleted stem cell transplant. These receptors all stem from a male patient aged 2 to 10 who had a stem cell transplant for acute lymphoblastic leukemia, so the T cells may come from the graft donor. Each CDR3 is given with its conserved first and last residue. Each record gives: V gene, clone size, J gene, CDR3 length, D gene, CDR3 protein, CDR3 DNA. D genes are given only for firm matches. Where a row states a size, it is once, few, many or the class of an expanded clone; other rows omit it.

TRBV7-6	-	TRBJ1-2	14	-	CASSAPGRHYGYTF	TGTGCCAGCAGCGCGCCCGGACGGCACTATGGCTACACCTTC
TRBV28	-	TRBJ2-3	17	TRBD2	CASSLSQLAGGVDTQYF	TGTGCCAGCAGTTTATCCCAGCTAGCGGGAGGTGTAGATACGCAGTATTTT
TRBV3-1	-	TRBJ2-1	17	-	CASSQEGFSSSYNEQFF	TGTGCCAGCAGCCAAGAGGGGTTCTCTAGCTCCTACAATGAGCAGTTCTTC
TRBV12-3/TRBV12-4	-	TRBJ1-2	13	-	CASNTRSEYGYTF	TGTGCCAGCAACACCCGGAGTGAATATGGCTACACCTTC
TRBV12-3/TRBV12-4	-	TRBJ2-7	15	TRBD1	CASTLLGQGAYEQYF	TGTGCCAGCACCCTTCTGGGACAGGGGGCCTACGAGCAGTACTTC
TRBV7-9	-	TRBJ2-7	11	-	CASSLQYEQYF	TGTGCCAGCAGCTTACAGTACGAGCAGTACTTC
TRBV15	few	TRBJ2-2	14	TRBD1	CATSRRQGVGELFF	TGTGCCACCAGCCGAAGACAGGGCGTCGGGGAGCTGTTTTTT
TRBV5-1	-	TRBJ2-4	16	-	CASSRTWPGPKNIQYF	TGCGCCAGCAGCAGGACCTGGCCCGGGCCCAAAAACATTCAGTACTTC
TRBV5-1	-	TRBJ2-2	16	TRBD2	CASSLRLAGATGELFF	TGCGCCAGCAGCTTGAGGCTAGCGGGAGCGACCGGGGAGCTGTTTTTT
TRBV3-1	-	TRBJ1-5	15	TRBD1	CASSPGTGSLQPQHF	TGTGCCAGCAGCCCTGGGACAGGGAGTTTACAGCCCCAGCATTTT
TRBV3-1	-	TRBJ2-3	18	TRBD2	CTCDGGTSPHHLTDTQYF	TGTACCTGCGACGGGGGGACTAGCCCCCATCATCTCACAGATACGCAGTATTTT
TRBV12-3/TRBV12-4	-	TRBJ2-3	11	-	CASRAEDTQYF	TGTGCCAGCAGGGCTGAGGATACGCAGTATTTT
TRBV19	-	TRBJ1-2	16	-	CASRVSPTGANYGYTF	TGTGCCAGTAGGGTCTCCCCTACAGGAGCTAACTATGGCTACACCTTC
TRBV12-3/TRBV12-4	few	TRBJ2-7	13	-	CASSFSLIYEQYF	TGTGCCAGCAGTTTTAGTTTAATCTACGAGCAGTACTTC
TRBV2	-	TRBJ2-7	14	-	CASNQNGGSYEQYF	TGTGCCAGCAATCAGAACGGGGGCTCCTACGAGCAGTACTTC
TRBV7-6	-	TRBJ2-5	14	-	CASSYRAVEETQYF	TGTGCCAGCAGCTACAGGGCCGTAGAAGAGACCCAGTACTTC
TRBV19	few	TRBJ2-5	13	-	CASSIPGVETQYF	TGTGCCAGTAGTATCCCAGGGGTGGAGACCCAGTACTTC
TRBV12-3/TRBV12-4	many	TRBJ2-1	15	TRBD1	CASSLVGTGFNEQFF	TGTGCCAGCAGTTTAGTAGGGACAGGGTTCAATGAGCAGTTCTTC
TRBV5-1	-	TRBJ1-6	13	-	CASSLAGDSPLHF	TGCGCCAGCAGCTTGGCTGGGGATTCACCCCTCCACTTT
TRBV4-3	-	TRBJ1-5	16	-	CASSQDRYYYNQPQHF	TGCGCCAGCAGCCAAGATAGGTATTACTACAATCAGCCCCAGCATTTT
TRBV6-2/TRBV6-3	few	TRBJ1-2	13	-	CASSSIERYGYTF	TGTGCCAGCAGCTCGATAGAACGCTATGGCTACACCTTC
TRBV15	-	TRBJ1-1	14	TRBD1	CATTPTGGRAEAFF	TGTGCCACCACCCCGACAGGGGGTCGGGCTGAAGCTTTCTTT
TRBV4-3	-	TRBJ1-1	14	-	CTSSPGTMNTEAFF	TGCACCAGCAGCCCAGGGACCATGAACACTGAAGCTTTCTTT
TRBV6-2/TRBV6-3	-	TRBJ2-7	14	-	CASTTTLLLLEQYF	TGTGCCAGCACCACGACCCTATTACTCCTCGAGCAGTACTTC
TRBV10-3	few	TRBJ2-3	15	TRBD1	CAIGDRAGATDTQYF	TGTGCCATCGGAGACAGGGCGGGTGCCACAGATACGCAGTATTTT
TRBV5-1	few	TRBJ2-1	12	-	CASSFIGTEQFF	TGCGCCAGCAGCTTTATTGGGACAGAGCAGTTCTTC
TRBV7-9	-	TRBJ1-1	11	-	CASSFGLQAFF	TGTGCCAGCAGCTTCGGGCTCCAAGCTTTCTTT
TRBV12-3/TRBV12-4	many	TRBJ2-1	14	-	CASSSPRARSEQFF	TGTGCCAGCAGTTCTCCGCGGGCCAGGTCTGAGCAGTTCTTC
TRBV4-3	-	TRBJ2-5	18	TRBD2	CASSQDFLAGGFQETQYF	TGCGCCAGCAGCCAAGATTTCCTAGCGGGAGGTTTCCAAGAGACCCAGTACTTC
TRBV3-1	-	TRBJ1-4	15	-	CASSQDRSGNEKLFF	TGTGCCAGCAGCCAAGATCGCTCAGGGAATGAAAAACTGTTTTTT
TRBV28	few	TRBJ2-1	14	-	CASSTPWAYNEQFF	TGTGCCAGCAGCACCCCCTGGGCATACAATGAGCAGTTCTTC
TRBV12-3/TRBV12-4	-	TRBJ2-3	14	-	CASSLKQGTDTQYF	TGTGCCAGCAGTTTAAAACAGGGCACAGATACGCAGTATTTT
TRBV5-1	few	TRBJ2-1	16	-	CASSLPKVDSYNEQFF	TGCGCCAGCAGCTTGCCGAAGGTAGACTCCTACAATGAGCAGTTCTTC
TRBV4-2	once	TRBJ2-1	13	TRBD2	CASSQDGGTRQFF	TGTGCCAGCAGCCAAGACGGGGGGACCAGACAGTTCTTC
TRBV20-1	few	TRBJ2-1	15	-	CSGGEARSSYNEQFF	TGCAGTGGAGGGGAGGCGCGGAGCTCCTACAATGAGCAGTTCTTC
TRBV4-2	few	TRBJ2-2	17	TRBD2	CASSQDGIAGGTGELFF	TGTGCCAGCAGCCAAGATGGTATAGCGGGGGGCACCGGGGAGCTGTTTTTT
TRBV4-3	-	TRBJ2-6	19	-	CASSQNRVRGQGGANVLTF	TGCGCCAGCAGCCAAAACAGGGTACGGGGGCAGGGTGGGGCCAACGTCCTGACTTTC
TRBV4-2	-	TRBJ1-5	17	-	CASSPTGSPNSNQPQHF	TGTGCCAGCAGTCCTACAGGTTCCCCTAATAGCAATCAGCCCCAGCATTTT
TRBV12-3/TRBV12-4	-	TRBJ2-3	16	-	CASSLGWPLRTDTQYF	TGTGCCAGCAGTTTAGGTTGGCCTCTCCGCACAGATACGCAGTATTTT
TRBV27	few	TRBJ2-1	16	TRBD2	CASSDGTSGTYNEQFF	TGTGCCAGCAGCGATGGGACTAGCGGGACCTACAATGAGCAGTTCTTC